This is a list of T cell receptor beta chains from one sample in a study of radiotherapy plus CTLA-4 blockade in lung cancer. Sequencing was performed with immunoSEQ multiplex PCR; in TCRdb, only in-frame clones are kept and a portion is missing. The data contain about 49,000 clones, 70% to 75% of them singletons. This sample comprised peripheral blood, obtained from a patient treated with radiotherapy plus ipilimumab. The receptor source for this set is a human donor with non-small cell lung cancer who had a complete response to radiotherapy plus ipilimumab. The conserved cysteine and the conserved F or W are not part of the CDR3 here. A D gene is named only where the DNA matches it firmly. Size tells how often a clone was seen (once, few, many) or the class of an expanded clone, and some rows leave it out.

>NA|TRBV9|NA
ASSVGGVHQETQY
>TRBD1|TRBV10-3|NA
AIRRQGAHYEQY
>TRBD1|TRBV5-1|few
ASREQGMWYEQY
>TRBD1|TRBV19|NA
ASRETGREYGYT
>NA|TRBV5-1|NA
ASSTGSSYEQY
>TRBD2|TRBV10-3|NA
AISERSSGRWDEQF
>TRBD2|TRBV18|NA
ASQRELGAKNIQY
>NA|TRBV18|NA
ASSHGFSNQPQH
>TRBD1|TRBV9|NA
ASSERDSPGQPQH
>NA|TRBV5-1|NA
ASSWETGKAEAF
>NA|TRBV4-1|NA
ASSHADRPDYEQY
>TRBD2|TRBV7-2|once
ASSLRPASSGIIYNEQF
>NA|TRBV11-3|NA
ASSPGIFNTGELF
>NA|TRBV13|NA
ASTAIGLTETDTQY
>TRBD1|TRBV7-9|few
ASSARDRGNGELF
>NA|TRBV5-1|NA
ASNGGGERETQY